These 32 T cell receptor beta chains were all obtained from the same sample, sequenced in a study of blood T cell repertoires in COVID-19. Clones were sequenced by immunoSEQ multiplex PCR, and TCRdb holds only the in-frame ones, with some missing. The sample has 150,000 to 250,000 clones, roughly four fifths seen once. The sample consisted of PBMCs or T cells enriched from blood (not recorded which). The receptors shown here come from a man aged 35-49 years who had recovered from COVID-19.

The chain uses TRBV29-1 and TRBJ1-1; D gene uncertain. The CDR3 extends over 10 amino acids. Trimming took 7 bases from V and 2 from J, leaving 5 bases between them. CDR1 SQVTM and CDR2 ANQGSEA come from the germline V gene. The CDR3 nucleotides are TGCAGCGCCCTTAACACTGAAGCTTTCTTT. Amino acids: CSALNTEAFF. Supplemented by reference TRBV29-1 and TRBJ1-1, the full variable domain reads SAVISQKPSRDICQRGTSLTIQCQVDSQVTMMFWYRQQPGQSLTLIATANQGSEATYESGFVIDKFPISRPNLTFSTLTVSNMSPEDSSIYLCSALNTEAFFGQGTRLTVV.

Regarding this clone: The same CDR3 can be traced to other DNA sequences in this sample. The chain has TRBV5-4 and TRBJ2-3; 16 positions match TRBD2. This CDR3 is built from 16 residues. Germline CDR1 and CDR2: SGHNT and YYREEE (reference sequence). Trimming removed 3 bases from V and 4 bases from J; junction bases left unmatched: 2. CDR3 in DNA: TGTGCCAGCAGCTCCGGGACTAGCGGGAGGGCAGATACGCAGTATTTT. Protein product: CASSSGTSGRADTQYF.

The chain combines TRBV19 with TRBJ1-5; the match to TRBD1 covers 11 bases. V shed 5 bases and J 7 bases; nucleotides not matched to a gene: 1. This CDR3 is built from 13 residues. Germline values: CDR1 LNHDA, CDR2 SQIVND (reference sequence). CDR3 in DNA: TGTGCCAGTAGTCGGGACAGGGGGCAGCCCCAGCATTTT. Encoded protein: CASSRDRGQPQHF. Full variable domain (outside the CDR3, taken from reference TRBV19 and TRBJ1-5): DGGITQSPKYLFRKEGQNVTLSCEQNLNHDAMYWYRQDPGQGLRLIYYSQIVNDFQKGDIAEGYSVSREKKESFPLTVTSAQKNPTAFYLCASSRDRGQPQHFGDGTRLSIL.

The genes are TRBV7-9 and TRBJ2-2, with TRBD2 as a possible D gene (6 bases). Germline CDR1 is SEHNR and CDR2 is FQNEAQ (reference sequence). The CDR3 is 14 residues long. Trimming took 4 bases from V and 4 from J, leaving 10 bases between them. As DNA, the CDR3 is TGTGCCAGCAGCTCCCCGACTAGCACCGGGGAGCTGTTTTTT. Translated: CASSSPTSTGELFF.

This chain connects TRBV28 to TRBJ2-1, with 7 bases matching TRBD2. Trimming removed 5 bases from V and 2 bases from J; junction bases left unmatched: 9. The CDR3 sequence is 16 residues long. CDR1 is MDHEN, CDR2 SYDVKM, per germline. Here the CDR3 DNA reads TGTGCCAGCAGTATCCCCTGGGCGGGAGCCTACAATGAGCAGTTCTTC. It codes for CASSIPWAGAYNEQFF.

The chain has TRBV12-3 or TRBV12-4 and TRBJ2-2, with D uncertain. The V end lost 3 bases, the J end lost 6 bases, and 5 bases lay between the germline ends. The CDR3 covers 12 residues. The DNA of the CDR3 is TGTGCCAGCAGTTTTGGCTCCGGGGAGCTGTTTTTT. Its translation is CASSFGSGELFF.

V and J are TRBV9 and TRBJ2-3; 9 nucleotides align to TRBD2. This CDR3 contains 18 residues. Trimming cost V 1 base and J 4 bases; bases outside gene matches: 13. CDR1 is SGDLS, CDR2 YYNGEE, per germline. Here the CDR3 reads CASSVLDPAGGPADTQYF. In DNA, the CDR3 is TGTGCCAGCAGCGTATTAGACCCGGCGGGAGGGCCAGCAGATACGCAGTATTTT.

The chain links TRBV19 to TRBJ1-5; D is uncertain. The CDR3 runs to 16 residues. V was shortened by 4 bases and J by 1 base, with 14 bases between the two germline ends. The germline V gene has CDR1 LNHDA and CDR2 SQIVND (reference sequence). CDR3 protein: CASSTWRRGSNQPQHF. Written as DNA, the CDR3 is TGTGCCAGTAGTACCTGGAGGCGGGGAAGCAATCAGCCCCAGCATTTT.

This clone was seen more than once but under ten times. J is TRBJ1-1 and V is TRBV28; D perhaps matches TRBD1 (5 bases). The germline V and J ends were trimmed by 3 bases and 4 bases, with 9 bases remaining between them. The CDR3 has 13 amino acids. Germline V gene sequence: CDR1 MDHEN, CDR2 SYDVKM. CDR3 loop: CASSFPGITEAFF. The CDR3 bases are TGTGCCAGCAGTTTCCCAGGGATCACTGAAGCTTTCTTT.

This chain uses TRBV5-4 with TRBJ2-1; D is possibly TRBD1 (5 bases). Trimming stripped 0 bases from V and 5 bases from J, with 12 bases between. This CDR3 has 15 residues. Germline V gene data show CDR1 as SGHNT and CDR2 as YYREEE (reference sequence). In nucleotides, the CDR3 is TGTGCCAGCAGCTTGGGTGTTGACAGTGACAATGAGCAGTTCTTC. Translation: CASSLGVDSDNEQFF.

This clone has more than one count but fewer than ten. V gene TRBV7-2 combines with J gene TRBJ2-1; a weak D match, TRBD1 (6 bases). With 4 bases removed from V and 12 bases from J, the gap between germline ends came to 25 bases. Germline V lookup: CDR1 SGHTA, CDR2 FQGNSA. The length of the CDR3 is 16 residues. CDR3 sequence: CASSSIQQLPLDRQFF. The CDR3 nucleotides are TGTGCCAGCAGCTCCATCCAACAGCTGCCCCTGGACAGGCAGTTCTTC.

The rearrangement uses TRBV10-3 and TRBJ2-1; D might be TRBD1 (6 bases). The CDR3 totals 16 residues. Between the trimmed V and J ends, which lost 6 bases and 3 bases, there was a span of 18 bases. Looked up from germline, CDR1 is ENHRY and CDR2 is SYGVKD. The CDR3 bases are TGTGCCATCAGCCTTAAGCGAGGGGGTCTCTACAATGAGCAGTTCTTC. It specifies CAISLKRGGLYNEQFF.

This clone was counted only a few times. The V and J genes are TRBV5-4 and TRBJ2-7; a weak D match, TRBD2 (6 bases). V lost 4 bases and J 0 bases, leaving 26 bases between the germline ends. The CDR3 has 19 residues. Germline V gene sequence: CDR1 SGHNT, CDR2 YYREEE (reference sequence). The CDR3 is CASSSAAKRANPSSYEQYV. Written as DNA, the CDR3 is TGTGCCAGCAGCAGTGCAGCGAAGCGGGCTAACCCGAGCTCCTACGAGCAGTACGTC.

The V gene is TRBV24-1, the J gene TRBJ2-1; maybe TRBD1 (6 bases). This CDR3 comprises 13 residues. The V and J ends lost 0 bases and 7 bases respectively, with 6 bases between them. The germline V gene has CDR1 KGHDR and CDR2 SFDVKD. The CDR3 loop is CATSDLRGNEQFF. CDR3 DNA sequence: TGTGCCACCAGTGATTTGAGGGGGAATGAGCAGTTCTTC.

V gene TRBV9 combines with J gene TRBJ1-2; no firm D call. CDR3 length equals 15 residues. V lost 1 base and J 2 bases, leaving 12 bases between the germline ends. Germline V gene sequence: CDR1 SGDLS, CDR2 YYNGEE. Here the CDR3 DNA reads TGTGCCAGCAGCGTATGGGAGGGAAAGAACTATGGCTACACCTTC. Translating gives CASSVWEGKNYGYTF.

This clone was counted once. The gene calls are TRBV18 and TRBJ1-4, with TRBD1 matching 10 bases. The CDR3 is made up of 15 amino acids. J was trimmed by 8 bases and V by 0 bases; bases with no gene match: 3. Germline values: CDR1 KGHSH, CDR2 LQKENI. The CDR3 DNA is TGTGCCAGCTCACCACCGGGACAGGGGAACGAAAAACTGTTTTTT. It yields the protein CASSPPGQGNEKLFF.

V and J are TRBV19 and TRBJ1-5; no firm D call. The CDR3 length is 13 residues. V lost 4 bases and J lost 5, with 9 bases in between. Germline V gene sequence: CDR1 LNHDA, CDR2 SQIVND (reference sequence). DNA of the CDR3: TGTGCCAGTAGTACCAGGCGGGATCAGCCCCAGCATTTT. This gives the protein CASSTRRDQPQHF.

This clone was seen at least ten times. The same CDR3 arises from other DNA sequences in this sample as well. The V and J genes are TRBV6-5 and TRBJ2-1; D is possibly TRBD2 (6 bases). The germline V and J ends were trimmed by 0 bases and 0 bases, with 6 bases remaining between them. CDR1 and CDR2 from the germline V gene are MNHEY and SVGAGI. The CDR3 sequence is 15 residues long. DNA for the CDR3: TGTGCCAGCAGTTACTCGCGGGGCTCCTACAATGAGCAGTTCTTC. The encoded protein is CASSYSRGSYNEQFF.

The chain uses TRBV11-3 and TRBJ2-3; 7 positions match TRBD2. Germline V gene sequence: CDR1 SGHNT, CDR2 YENEEA. The trim removed 0 bases at V and 4 bases at J, leaving 10 bases unmatched. This CDR3 contains 17 residues. The CDR3 reads CASSLERGGRSADTQYF. The CDR3, as DNA: TGTGCCAGCAGCTTAGAACGGGGCGGGAGATCCGCAGATACGCAGTATTTT.

The chain combines TRBV3-1 (or the pseudogene TRBV3-2) with TRBJ2-3; the match to TRBD2 covers 10 bases. Losses at the gene ends were 2 bases for V and 7 bases for J; bases not matched to a gene: 6. The CDR3 is made up of 15 amino acids. Germline lookup yields CDR1 LGHDT and CDR2 YNNKEL (reference sequence). The CDR3, as DNA: TGTGCCAGCAGCCAAACAGCGGGAGGGATTAATACGCAGTATTTT. Protein sequence: CASSQTAGGINTQYF.

The J gene is TRBJ1-1, the V gene TRBV6-5; 12 bases map to TRBD1. Per the germline V gene, CDR1 is MNHEY and CDR2 is SVGAGI. V lost 5 bases and J lost 11; bases outside the gene matches: 6. The CDR3 loop spans 13 amino acids. The CDR3: CASSQGTGGRAFF. Written as DNA, the CDR3 is TGTGCCAGCAGTCAGGGGACAGGGGGCCGCGCTTTCTTT.

The table lists this clone with a count of one. V is TRBV6-5 and J is TRBJ1-2, with D unclear. Per the germline V gene, CDR1 is MNHEY and CDR2 is SVGAGI. The CDR3 totals 14 residues. V shed 2 bases and J shed 4 bases, with 11 bases lying between them. The CDR3 DNA reads as TGTGCCAGCAGTTACACGAGGAGGAGCTATGGCTACACCTTC. Amino acid sequence: CASSYTRRSYGYTF.

The sample holds one count of this clone. The gene calls are TRBV6-4 and TRBJ1-1, with TRBD1 identical over 7 bases. Looked up from germline, CDR1 is MRHNA and CDR2 is SNTAGT. This CDR3 has 14 residues. Trimming at V came to 8 bases and at J to 7 bases, leaving 13 bases not matched to a gene. CDR3 residues: CASSGTEPSSEAFF. The CDR3 region has the DNA TGTGCCAGCTCCGGGACAGAACCTTCTAGTGAAGCTTTCTTT.

This clone was seen a single time. The gene calls are TRBV7-3 and TRBJ2-3; perhaps TRBD2 as D (6 bases). Germline V gene lookup returns CDR1 SGHTA and CDR2 FQGTGA. The germline V and J ends were trimmed by 1 base and 3 bases, with 8 bases remaining between them. CDR3 length: 14 residues. CDR3 protein: CASSLMLATDTQYF. In DNA, the CDR3 is TGTGCCAGCAGCTTAATGCTAGCGACAGATACGCAGTATTTT.

This clone was seen once. The chain employs TRBV25-1 and TRBJ2-1; D is perhaps TRBD2 (6 bases). The CDR3 is 12 amino acids. V was cut by 8 bases and J by 4 bases, with 9 bases left in between. Germline V gene sequence: CDR1 MGHDK, CDR2 SYGVNS. The DNA for the CDR3 is TGTGCCAGCTGGGACTTTTACAATGAGCAGTTCTTC. Protein sequence: CASWDFYNEQFF. The whole variable domain, remainder taken from reference TRBV25-1 and TRBJ2-1, is EADIYQTPRYLVIGTGKKITLECSQTMGHDKMYWYQQDPGMELHLIHYSYGVNSTEKGDLSSESTVSRIRTEHFPLTLESARPSHTSQYLCASWDFYNEQFFGPGTRLTVL.

This sequence joins TRBV5-4 and TRBJ1-2; a possible D gene is TRBD1 (6 bases). Germline CDR1 and CDR2: SGHNT and YYREEE (reference sequence). There are 11 residues in the CDR3. V lost 4 bases, J lost 8 bases, and 9 bases lay in between. CDR3 protein: CASSRDRGYTF. The CDR3 DNA reads as TGTGCCAGCAGCCGTGACAGGGGCTACACCTTC.

The V gene is TRBV9, the J gene TRBJ1-1; D ambiguous. With 2 bases removed from V and 7 bases from J, the gap between germline ends came to 12 bases. Germline values: CDR1 SGDLS, CDR2 YYNGEE. This CDR3 spans 13 amino acids. CDR3 in amino acids: CASSVTSGFEAFF. In DNA form, the CDR3 reads TGTGCCAGCAGCGTCACTTCGGGGTTTGAAGCTTTCTTT. Variable domain in full (rest from reference TRBV9 and TRBJ1-1): DSGVTQTPKHLITATGQRVTLRCSPRSGDLSVYWYQQSLDQGLQFLIQYYNGEERAKGNILERFSAQQFPDLHSELNLSSLELGDSALYFCASSVTSGFEAFFGQGTRLTVV.

The genes are TRBV6-6 and TRBJ1-2; TRBD1 matches 12 bases. The CDR3 is made up of 15 amino acids. The germline gives CDR1 MNHNY, CDR2 SVGAGI (reference sequence). V lost 2 bases, J lost 7 bases, and 5 bases stayed unmatched. CDR3 protein: CASSYPGTGGRGYTF. CDR3 coding DNA: TGTGCCAGCAGTTACCCCGGGACAGGGGGCCGTGGCTACACCTTC.

The chain has TRBV4-3 and TRBJ2-1, with D uncertain. The germline V and J ends were trimmed by 0 bases and 6 bases, with 6 bases remaining between them. Germline V CDR1 and CDR2: LGHNA, YSLEER. The CDR3 has 13 amino acids. This CDR3 reads CASSQEAPNEQFF. The CDR3 coding sequence is TGCGCCAGCAGCCAAGAGGCTCCCAATGAGCAGTTCTTC.

This clone has a count of ten or more. This chain links TRBV11-2 with TRBJ2-7, with 11 bases identical to TRBD2. This CDR3 has 15 residues. CDR1 is SGHAT and CDR2 is FQNNGV in the germline V gene. The junction had 2 bases not matched to a gene; V was cut back by 0 bases and J by 4 bases. The CDR3 nucleotides are TGTGCCAGCAGCTTAGAGCCTAGCGGGAGGTACGAGCAGTACGTC. Translating gives CASSLEPSGRYEQYV.

The chain has TRBV19 and TRBJ1-4; D perhaps matches TRBD1 (5 bases). The V end was cut by 3 bases, the J end by 5 bases, with 13 bases between. CDR1 and CDR2 from the germline V gene are LNHDA and SQIVND (reference sequence). The length of the CDR3 is 15 residues. The CDR3, as DNA: TGTGCCAGTAGTATCGCAGGGCCCCCCAATGAAAAACTGTTTTTT. The encoded protein is CASSIAGPPNEKLFF. Drawing the rest from reference TRBV19 and TRBJ1-4, the complete variable domain is DGGITQSPKYLFRKEGQNVTLSCEQNLNHDAMYWYRQDPGQGLRLIYYSQIVNDFQKGDIAEGYSVSREKKESFPLTVTSAQKNPTAFYLCASSIAGPPNEKLFFGSGTQLSVL.

The table lists this clone with a few counts. The rearrangement links TRBV27 to TRBJ2-3; D remains ambiguous. Trimming pared 4 bases from V and 2 bases from J, leaving 13 bases between. Germline CDR1 reads MNHEY; CDR2 reads SMNVEV (reference sequence). The CDR3 loop spans 15 amino acids. The DNA of the CDR3 is TGTGCCAGCAGTTCCCAACACATCACCACAGATACGCAGTATTTT. This codes for CASSSQHITTDTQYF.